Listed below are T cell receptor beta chains from one sample, sequenced in a study of shared clonotypes between healthy human individuals. Measured with immunoSEQ multiplex PCR; TCRdb has only the in-frame clones, and not every one. The data contain some 2,500,000 clones, around 92% of them singletons. The specimen was naive CD4+ T cells from PBMCs. These receptors all stem from a man between 18 and 35 years old in good health. Some clones in this sample may be carry-over from other donors' samples. Both conserved end residues are part of each CDR3. Fields, in order: clone size, V gene, D gene, J gene, CDR3 DNA, CDR3 protein. The D gene is left open where the match is weak. Clone size appears in some rows only: once, few, many, or a class for an expanded clone.

-	TRBV7-3	-	TRBJ2-3	TGTGCCAGCTCTGCGGCAGACACAGATACGCAGTATTTT	CASSAADTDTQYF
-	TRBV30	-	TRBJ2-2	TGTGCCTGGCGGCCCACAGGGAACACCGGGGAGCTGTTTTTT	CAWRPTGNTGELFF
-	TRBV10-3	TRBD2	TRBJ2-3	TGTGCCATCCAACCGGGACTAGCTGCTAGCACAGATACGCAGTATTTT	CAIQPGLAASTDTQYF
-	TRBV29-1	-	TRBJ2-3	TGCAGCGTTGAAGGGGGCGGAATGGATACGCAGTATTTT	CSVEGGGMDTQYF
once	TRBV5-1	-	TRBJ2-1	TGCGCCAGCAGCTTGGAGCGGGCCCATTCCCTCGATGAGCAGTTCTTC	CASSLERAHSLDEQFF
-	TRBV6-4	-	TRBJ1-1	TGTGCCAGCATGACGTTTGGGGGGGCGGGTACTGAAGCTTTCTTT	CASMTFGGAGTEAFF
-	TRBV28	-	TRBJ2-5	TGTGCCAGCAGTTTATGGAAGGGGGGAGAGACCCAGTACTTC	CASSLWKGGETQYF
-	TRBV28	TRBD1	TRBJ1-1	TGTGCCAGCAGTTTACTAACAGGGGGCCTGAACACTGAAGCTTTCTTT	CASSLLTGGLNTEAFF
-	TRBV18	-	TRBJ1-3	TGTGCCAGCTCACCACCCGGCAGCCCAAGGTGGGACACCATATATTTT	CASSPPGSPRWDTIYF
-	TRBV18	-	TRBJ2-3	TGTGCCAGCTCACCACAGGCAGCGGGCACAGATACGCAGTATTTT	CASSPQAAGTDTQYF
-	TRBV9	-	TRBJ1-3	TGTGCCAGCAGCCCTCTCCCACGAGGGGGACACACCATATATTTT	CASSPLPRGGHTIYF
-	TRBV5-4	-	TRBJ2-3	TGTGCCAGCAGCTTGGATTTAGCGGCTAGCACAGATACGCAGTATTTT	CASSLDLAASTDTQYF
-	TRBV28	-	TRBJ1-5	TGTGCCAGCAGTTTAAAGTATCGGGACCGAATGCATTTT	CASSLKYRDRMHF
-	TRBV6-5	-	TRBJ2-2	TGTGCCAGCAGTTCCCAAACTACAGGGAGGGCCGGGGAGCTGTTTTTT	CASSSQTTGRAGELFF
-	TRBV19	TRBD1	TRBJ1-1	TGTGCCAGTACCCGACAGGGATCCACTGAAGCTTTCTTT	CASTRQGSTEAFF
once	TRBV6-5	TRBD1	TRBJ2-3	TGTGCCAGCAGTTCCCTACCGGGACAGCGCACAGATACGCAGTATTTT	CASSSLPGQRTDTQYF
-	TRBV5-1	-	TRBJ2-5	TGCGCCAGCAGCCCCGCCCCCGGGGGGCTCCTCGAAGAGACCCAGTACTTC	CASSPAPGGLLEETQYF
once	TRBV29-1	-	TRBJ2-1	TGCAGCGCCTTACTCCGGGCCGGGACCACAGGCTACAATGAGCAGTTCTTC	CSALLRAGTTGYNEQFF
-	TRBV20-1	-	TRBJ2-7	TGCAGTGCTGGGCCCCAGGCCGAGCAGTACTTC	CSAGPQAEQYF
-	TRBV7-2	-	TRBJ2-2	TGTGCCAGCACCCCATTAGCGGTCGCGAACACCGGGGAGCTGTTTTTT	CASTPLAVANTGELFF
-	TRBV7-2	-	TRBJ2-2	TGTGCCAGCAGCTTAGGGCGACCCACCGGGGAGCTGTTTTTT	CASSLGRPTGELFF
-	TRBV25-1	-	TRBJ2-4	TGTGCCAGCAGTGAGGGGGCTAGAGCCAAAAACATTCAGTACTTC	CASSEGARAKNIQYF
-	TRBV29-1	TRBD2	TRBJ2-1	TGCAGCGTACTAGCGGGAGGGAGTGAGCAGTTCTTC	CSVLAGGSEQFF
-	TRBV11-3	-	TRBJ2-5	TGTGCCAGCAGCTACGCATACGGGACCCAGTACTTC	CASSYAYGTQYF
-	TRBV5-4	-	TRBJ1-2	TGTGCCAGCAGGCCCGGAGAGTCCCTCTATGGCTACACCTTC	CASRPGESLYGYTF
-	TRBV20-1	-	TRBJ1-2	TGCAGTGCGCTCGCCAGGGGCTACACCTTC	CSALARGYTF
-	TRBV4-1	TRBD1	TRBJ2-3	TGCGCCAGCAGCTATACAACCGGGACAGGGGGCGCAGATACGCAGTATTTT	CASSYTTGTGGADTQYF
once	TRBV28	-	TRBJ2-6	TGTGCCAGCACCGACCCTGGGGCCAACGTCCTGACTTTC	CASTDPGANVLTF
-	TRBV6-1	TRBD1	TRBJ2-1	TGTGCCAGCAGGGTGACAGGGACCTTCTACAATGAGCAGTTCTTC	CASRVTGTFYNEQFF
few	TRBV4-2	-	TRBJ1-5	TGTGCCAGCAGCCAACAAGAAGCAGGGGATCAGCCCCAGCATTTT	CASSQQEAGDQPQHF
once	TRBV28	TRBD1	TRBJ1-5	TGTGCCAGCAGTATCACCGGGACAGGGGTGAGGGGCAATCAGCCCCAGCATTTT	CASSITGTGVRGNQPQHF
-	TRBV10-3	-	TRBJ1-2	TGTGCCATCGGGCCGGGTCATCTTAATCTTAACTATGGCTACACCTTC	CAIGPGHLNLNYGYTF
-	TRBV6-6	-	TRBJ1-5	TGTGCCAGCAGTTACCCGATGGGTAGCAATCAGCCCCAGCATTTT	CASSYPMGSNQPQHF
-	TRBV5-1	-	TRBJ1-3	TGCGCCAGCAGCTTGGCAGGGATAAACACCATATATTTT	CASSLAGINTIYF
-	TRBV4-1	-	TRBJ1-5	TGCGCCAGCAGCCACCCCGCCGCGAATCAGCCCCAGCATTTT	CASSHPAANQPQHF
-	TRBV5-4	-	TRBJ2-5	TGTGCCAGCAGCTTGTATGGGGATCGGGAGACCCAGTACTTC	CASSLYGDRETQYF
-	TRBV5-1	-	TRBJ1-2	TGCGCCAGCAGCTTGGCGGGGTTAGGTGGCTACACCTTC	CASSLAGLGGYTF
-	TRBV28	-	TRBJ2-1	TGTGCCAGCAGTTTACCCGGGACATTCAATGAGCAGTTCTTC	CASSLPGTFNEQFF
-	TRBV5-1	-	TRBJ1-1	TGCGCCAGCAGCCCGACCTTTAAGTACGGATCACAGGGAGGGTCGGCTTTCTTT	CASSPTFKYGSQGGSAFF
-	TRBV28	TRBD1	TRBJ2-5	TGTGCCAGCAGTTCGGTCTTAGGGGGCGCGGGAGAGACCCAGTACTTC	CASSSVLGGAGETQYF
-	TRBV6-6	TRBD2	TRBJ2-1	TGTGCCAGCAGTTCCCGGGGTAGCGGGAGGTCGAATGAGCAGTTCTTC	CASSSRGSGRSNEQFF
-	TRBV4-1	-	TRBJ1-5	TGCGCCAGCAGCCAAGATAGTGCCGACATGGGGGCGGCTCAGCCCCAGCATTTT	CASSQDSADMGAAQPQHF